Listed below are T cell receptor beta chains from one sample, sequenced in a study of low-dose radiotherapy and immunotherapy resistance in tumors. MiXCR was run by TCRdb on the reads, yielding one entry per CDR3 protein. This table has tens of thousands of distinct CDR3 sequences, more than 8% appearing once. The sample here was PBMCs, taken before treatment. These receptors were taken from a male donor with prostate cancer. Each CDR3 is given with its conserved first and last residue. D genes are given only for firm matches. Clone size, where shown, is once, few, many, or a class for clones that have expanded.

many,NA,TRBJ1-1,TRBV20-1,TGCAGTGCCCCCCCGGAGTGGGACACTGAAGCTTTCTTT,CSAPPEWDTEAFF
many,TRBD2,TRBJ2-1,TRBV19,TGTGCCAGTAGTATAGCTAGCGGGAATGAGCAGTTCTTC,CASSIASGNEQFF
NA,TRBD1,TRBJ1-4,TRBV5-5,TGTGCCAGCAGCCCGGGGACAGCGTTTAATGAAAAACTGTTTTTT,CASSPGTAFNEKLFF
many,TRBD2,TRBJ2-1,TRBV27,TGTGCCAGCAGTTCCCGACTAGCGGGAGGAGGTGAGCAGTTCTTC,CASSSRLAGGGEQFF
many,NA,TRBJ2-5,TRBV7-2,TGTGCCAGCAGCTTCGGCGTAAGGGAGACCCAGTACTTC,CASSFGVRETQYF
NA,TRBD1,TRBJ2-7,TRBV6-8,TGTGCCAGCAGCGTGACAGGGATCCCCTACGAGCAGTACTTC,CASSVTGIPYEQYF
many,NA,TRBJ2-3,TRBV11-2,TGTGCCAGCAGTTCATCAGGGGCAGATACGCAGTATTTT,CASSSSGADTQYF
many,NA,TRBJ2-7,TRBV3-1,TGTGCCAGCAGCCAAGATCTGGACCCGTCGGGCGAGCAGTACTTC,CASSQDLDPSGEQYF
NA,TRBD1,TRBJ2-2,TRBV24-1,TGTGCCACGGGACAGGAAAACACCGGGGAGCTGTTTTTT,CATGQENTGELFF
many,TRBD2,TRBJ2-7,TRBV29-1,TGCAGCGGACTAGCGGGAGTCGAGCAGTACTTC,CSGLAGVEQYF
NA,TRBD1,TRBJ1-5,TRBV27,TGTGCCAGCAGTTTGGGCAGGGGGACCGAGGGCAATCAGCCCCAGCATTTT,CASSLGRGTEGNQPQHF
many,NA,TRBJ2-3,TRBV5-1,TGCGCCAGCAGCTTGGTGGCAGATTACACAGATACGCAGTATTTT,CASSLVADYTDTQYF
many,NA,TRBJ2-3,TRBV9,TGTGCCAGCAGCGTAGAGGGGGATACAACAGATACGCAGTATTTT,CASSVEGDTTDTQYF
many,TRBD1,TRBJ1-2,TRBV4-1,TGCGCCAGCAGCCAGGGTACAGGGGAGACTAACTATGGCTACACCTTC,CASSQGTGETNYGYTF
many,NA,TRBJ2-1,TRBV28,TGTGCCAGCAGTTCTTACGAGGGATACAATGAGCAGTTCTTC,CASSSYEGYNEQFF
many,TRBD2,TRBJ2-7,TRBV6-2/TRBV6-3,TGTGCCAGCAGTTACTCGGGCGGGAGCTCCTACGAGCAGTACTTC,CASSYSGGSSYEQYF
many,NA,TRBJ2-2,TRBV5-6,TGTGCCAGCAGCTCCATGGGGAGGCAGGTGAACACCGGGGAGCTGTTTTTT,CASSSMGRQVNTGELFF
many,NA,TRBJ2-1,TRBV6-5,TGTGCCAGCAGTTATTCTGGCCTTGAGCAGTTCTTC,CASSYSGLEQFF
many,NA,TRBJ2-7,TRBV7-3,TGTGCCAGCAGCTCTGTCCCCGATGGCGAGCAGTACTTC,CASSSVPDGEQYF
many,TRBD2,TRBJ2-5,TRBV29-1,TGCAGCGTTGACCCAGCGGGACGGGAGACCCAGTACTTC,CSVDPAGRETQYF
NA,TRBD2,TRBJ2-1,TRBV10-3,TGTGCCATCAGTGAGGCACTAGCGGGAGAAGGCCATGAGGAGTCCTTC,CAISEALAGEGHEESF
many,NA,TRBJ1-3,TRBV20-1,TGCAGTGCTAGCTCCGCCAACACCATATATTTT,CSASSANTIYF
many,NA,TRBJ2-7,TRBV6-2/TRBV6-3,TGTGCCAGCAGTACGGGGTACGAGCAGTACTTC,CASSTGYEQYF
many,NA,TRBJ2-2,TRBV5-4,TGTGCCAGCAGCTTGGAGGGGCTAGGAACCGGGGAGCTGTTTTTT,CASSLEGLGTGELFF
NA,TRBD2,TRBJ2-7,TRBV27,TGTGCCAGCAGGAACAGACCGGGAGGTAGCTCCTACGAGCAGTACTTC,CASRNRPGGSSYEQYF
many,TRBD2,TRBJ2-1,TRBV4-3,TGCGCCAGCAGCCGAGGACTAGCGGGAGGGTCCTACAATGAGCAGTTCTTC,CASSRGLAGGSYNEQFF
many,NA,TRBJ2-1,TRBV28,TGTGCCAGCAGCCTAGGGGCAAGCTCCTACAATGAGCAGTTCTTC,CASSLGASSYNEQFF
many,TRBD1,TRBJ1-1,TRBV5-1,TGCGCCAGCAGCCCTGGGACAGCGAACACTGAAGCTTTCTTT,CASSPGTANTEAFF
many,NA,TRBJ2-7,TRBV4-3,TGCGCCAGCAGCCTGAGCATGAGGGGGGGCTACGAGCAGTACTTC,CASSLSMRGGYEQYF
many,TRBD1,TRBJ1-5,TRBV28,TGTGCCAGCAGTTTATCACAGGGGAATCAGCCCCAGCATTTT,CASSLSQGNQPQHF
many,NA,TRBJ2-5,TRBV19,TGTGCCAGTAGTATAGGGTACGCGGCCCAAGAGACCCAGTACTTC,CASSIGYAAQETQYF
NA,TRBD2,TRBJ2-3,TRBV29-1,TGCAGCGTTGAGGGGGGGGAGGGCACAGATACGCAGTATTTT,CSVEGGEGTDTQYF
many,NA,TRBJ1-5,TRBV10-3,TGTGCCATCAGTGAGTCAGGGGGCAATCAGCCCCAGCATTTT,CAISESGGNQPQHF
many,TRBD2,TRBJ2-1,TRBV12-3/TRBV12-4,TGTGCCAGCAGTTTTTGGGGGGGAGGGTCTGAGCAGTTCTTC,CASSFWGGGSEQFF
many,NA,TRBJ1-1,TRBV12-3/TRBV12-4,TGTGCCAGCACCCAATTTGGGGAGAACACTGAAGCTTTCTTT,CASTQFGENTEAFF
many,NA,TRBJ1-4,TRBV27,TGTGCCAGCAGTTTCGGGGATGGCGAAAAACTGTTTTTT,CASSFGDGEKLFF
many,NA,TRBJ1-3,TRBV28,TGTGCCAGCGACTCTGGCTCTGGAAACACCATATATTTT,CASDSGSGNTIYF
few,NA,TRBJ1-5,TRBV2,TGTGCCAGCAGTGGAGGTGATAGCAATCAGCCCCAGCATTTT,CASSGGDSNQPQHF
many,NA,TRBJ2-3,TRBV5-1,TGCGCCAGCAGCTCTCTGGGACAAAGACTAAGCACAGATACGCAGTATTTT,CASSSLGQRLSTDTQYF
many,NA,TRBJ1-5,TRBV7-2,TGTGCCAGCAGCTCTGGGAATCAGCCCCAGCATTTT,CASSSGNQPQHF
many,NA,TRBJ2-3,TRBV19,TGTGCCAGTACTAATACCTGGGGCGGCAAAGATACGCAGTATTTT,CASTNTWGGKDTQYF
many,NA,TRBJ2-7,TRBV20-1,TGCTCCCGTGAAATCTTGAGCTCCTACGAGCAGTACTTC,CSREILSSYEQYF
many,NA,TRBJ2-1,TRBV28,TGTGCCAGCAGTTTACGCGGATTAGCCTACAATGAGCAGTTCTTC,CASSLRGLAYNEQFF
many,TRBD1,TRBJ1-5,TRBV29-1,TGCAGCGTTGGGGGTGCAGGGGGCCAGCCCCAGCATTTT,CSVGGAGGQPQHF
NA,NA,TRBJ2-7,TRBV7-2,TGTGCCAGCAGACCGGACAGATTCTCCTACGAGCAGTACTTC,CASRPDRFSYEQYF
many,NA,TRBJ2-7,TRBV5-1,TGCGCCAGCAGCCCTGCGGTGGCGGGTAACGAGCAGTACTTC,CASSPAVAGNEQYF
NA,NA,TRBJ2-1,TRBV5-1,TGCGCCAGTACTCCTACGGGACGTAGGCTGGATGAGCAGTTCTTC,CASTPTGRRLDEQFF
few,NA,TRBJ1-1,TRBV19,TGTGCCAGTAGCTCCGGGTCGCGGATTGGGACTGAAGCTTTCTTT,CASSSGSRIGTEAFF
many,NA,TRBJ2-1,TRBV3-1,TGTGCCAGCAGCTTTTACGGTAATGAGCAGTTCTTC,CASSFYGNEQFF
many,TRBD1,TRBJ1-1,TRBV2,TGTGCCAGCAGGGCGGGACAGGTGAACACTGAAGCTTTCTTT,CASRAGQVNTEAFF
many,NA,TRBJ1-3,TRBV29-1,TGCAGCGTTGACTCTAGGGAGGCTGGAAACACCATATATTTT,CSVDSREAGNTIYF
many,NA,TRBJ2-1,TRBV4-3,TGCGCCAGCAGCCAAGATTCTAGGACCCGAGGACTGAATGAGCAGTTCTTC,CASSQDSRTRGLNEQFF